This TCR beta chain was captured in a study of T-cell reconstitution after alpha-beta-depleted transplantation in children (dated by TCRdb to the mid-2010s). Study-level background: Using TCR repertoire profiling, the study quantitatively followed how T-cell immune reconstitution unfolded in children after TCRalphabeta/CD19-depleted allogeneic hematopoietic cell transplantation.

In the paper's terms, the treatment or condition label means: allogeneic hematopoietic cell transplantation with graft depleted of TCRalphabeta T cells and CD19 B cells. TCRalphabeta/CD19-depleted allogeneic hematopoietic cell grafts were given to the transplant recipients, all of whom were children. Study-wide conclusions, independent of this receptor: About two months after transplant, the apparently early recovery of alphabetaT-cell counts reportedly depended on just several hundred clones that had expanded rapidly and came from non-depleted graft cells. In some patients, high TCRbeta diversity at day 60 was attributed to recipient T cells and intrathymic progenitors that had survived conditioning. The frequencies of hyperexpanded clones fell over the following months, and after one year, T-cell counts and TCRbeta diversity were mostly attributed to newly produced T cells.

Regarding this clonotype: The clone's antigen remains unknown. No per-base quality is available; no much larger clone lies one base away.

The CDR3 starts with the cysteine, ends with the phenylalanine, and has 17 residues. The read is trimmed to its CDR3 DNA, 51 bases read in frame from base 1. After removal of 4 bases from V and 2 bases from J, the junction retains 7 bases not matched to a gene. In the germline V gene, CDR1 corresponds to KGHDR and CDR2 to SFDVKD. Library preparation used PCR. Sequencing was performed on an Illumina HiSeq 2500. TCR library preparation used molecular barcoding, with unique molecular identifiers applied to normalize quantification of the TCRbeta repertoire. The raw public reads went through TCRdb reprocessing: fastp at Q25, MiXCR clone calling, in-frame beta chains kept. Each record represents a unique CDR3 protein, reported with the most common genes and DNA among its rows. The sample data list under 850,000 distinct CDR3 sequences, and around 13% of these were observed just once. The ten biggest clones cover about 0.77% of the sample.

Source: PBMCs, taken before TCRalphabeta/CD19-depleted stem cell transplant. Recombination linked TRBV24-1 to TRBJ2-1; TRBD2 agrees with 10 junctional bases. This TCR was sampled from a girl aged 2 to 9 with congenital amegakaryocytic thrombocytopenia, due to receive a stem cell transplant. CDR3 region: CATSDSASGSPYNEQFF. Here is the DNA: TGTGCCACCAGTGACTCAGCTAGCGGGAGCCCCTACAATGAGCAGTTCTTC.